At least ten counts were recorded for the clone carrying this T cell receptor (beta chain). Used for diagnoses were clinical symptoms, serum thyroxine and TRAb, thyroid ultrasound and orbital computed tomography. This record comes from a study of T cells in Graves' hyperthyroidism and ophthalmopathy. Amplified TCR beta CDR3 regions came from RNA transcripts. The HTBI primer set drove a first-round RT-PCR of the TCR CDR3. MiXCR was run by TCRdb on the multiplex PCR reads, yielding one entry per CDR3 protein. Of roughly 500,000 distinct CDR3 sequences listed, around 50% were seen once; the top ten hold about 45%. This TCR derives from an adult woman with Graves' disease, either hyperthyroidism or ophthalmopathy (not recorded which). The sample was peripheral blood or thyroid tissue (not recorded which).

Written as DNA, the CDR3 is TGCAGCGTTGAAGGGTGGGTGACGAGCGGGAGGGCACCAGATACGCAGTATTTT. This translates into CSVEGWVTSGRAPDTQYF. This rearrangement joins TRBV29-1 to TRBJ2-3; 10 bases line up with TRBD2. V lost 1 base, J lost 4 bases, and 14 bases stayed unmatched. Germline CDR1 reads SQVTM; CDR2 reads ANQGSEA. This CDR3 has 18 amino acids.